This T cell receptor beta chain was sequenced for a study of radiotherapy plus CTLA-4 blockade in lung cancer. Study context: Objective response rate was around 20%; disease control rate, approximately 30%. The study's findings and limits: Radiotherapy with ipilimumab was followed by blood expansion of tumor-derived clones. The best predictor of response was reported to be early blood T cell clone dynamics, with interferon-beta.

This clone has a handful of counts. The antigen is not known. Profiled with immunoSEQ multiplex PCR; TCRdb holds only in-frame clones, not every one. The sample has 80,000 or so clones, around 76% seen once; the top ten hold 3.5% to 4.5%. Chemo-refractory metastatic non-small-cell lung cancer patients received focal radiation with ipilimumab CTLA-4 blockade. The sequence was obtained from a human donor with non-small cell lung cancer who had a partial response to radiotherapy plus ipilimumab. Some clones in this sample may be carry-over from other donors' samples. The specimen comprised peripheral blood, sampled from a patient treated with radiotherapy plus ipilimumab.

The CDR3, as DNA: TGTGCCAGCAGCTTAAGCTTGGGCGGGGGCACAGATACGCAGTATTTT. Protein product: CASSLSLGGGTDTQYF. The V and J genes are TRBV13 and TRBJ2-3, with D tentatively TRBD2 (6 bases). The V end was cut by 2 bases, the J end by 1 base, with 13 bases between. Germline V gene sequence: CDR1 PRHDT, CDR2 FYEKMQ (reference sequence). This CDR3 comprises 16 residues.